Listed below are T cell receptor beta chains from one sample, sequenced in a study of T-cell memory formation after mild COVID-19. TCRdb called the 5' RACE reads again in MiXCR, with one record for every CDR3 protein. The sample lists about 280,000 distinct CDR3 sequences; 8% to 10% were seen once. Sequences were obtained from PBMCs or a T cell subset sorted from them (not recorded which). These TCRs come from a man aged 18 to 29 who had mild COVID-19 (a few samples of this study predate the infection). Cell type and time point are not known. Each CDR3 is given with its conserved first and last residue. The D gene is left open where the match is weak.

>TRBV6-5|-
CASSYSKAGGLGYTF
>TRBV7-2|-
CASSLVANNEQFF
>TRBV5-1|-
CASSLTDGVSGNTIYF
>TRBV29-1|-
CSVRPVVVSSTDTQYF
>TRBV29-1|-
CSVEDPRASRDGYTF
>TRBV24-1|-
CATSVFRHEQFF
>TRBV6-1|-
CASSVRGDSFAYEQYF
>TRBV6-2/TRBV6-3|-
CASRKSSAGGNQPQHF
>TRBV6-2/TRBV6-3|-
CASSSAGGGHFNQPQHF
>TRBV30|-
CAWSVRVTEAFF
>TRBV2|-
CASSDRLTYEQYF
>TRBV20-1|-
CSAVDSNQPQHF
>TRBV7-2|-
CASSDGISTDTQYF
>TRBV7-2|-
CASSSSGSTNTEAFF
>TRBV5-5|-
CASSFRRGQETQYF
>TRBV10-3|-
CANSRVPNYGYTF
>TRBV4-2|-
CASSPEAEGRARNEQFF
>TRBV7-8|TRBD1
CASSLGTGTGGRYTEAFF
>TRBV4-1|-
CASSQAQGSTNEKLFF
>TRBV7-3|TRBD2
CASSFPGLAGANEQFF
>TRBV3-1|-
CASSQGGRHEQFF
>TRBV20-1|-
CSARSRETQYF
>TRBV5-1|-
CASSFGVQETQYF
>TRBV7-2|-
CASSLRTVNEQFF
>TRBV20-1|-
CSAKTSATNEKLFF
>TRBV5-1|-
CASSLAAAVNTEAFF
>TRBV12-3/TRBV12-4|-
CASSSKQNYGYTF
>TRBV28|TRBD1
CASGTGWKSESFF
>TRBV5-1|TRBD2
CASSETSGGLETQYF
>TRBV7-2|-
CASSSRTAPLGYTF